Listed below are T cell receptor beta chains from one sample, sequenced in a study of shared clonotypes between healthy human individuals. Here immunoSEQ multiplex PCR was the method, and the copy in TCRdb shows in-frame clones only, minus some. The sample lists about 1 million clones; roughly 70% were seen once. The source material was memory CD4+ T cells sorted from blood. These receptors all come from a man aged 18 to 30 in good health. Each CDR3 is given with its conserved first and last residue. The order of the fields is CDR3 DNA, CDR3 protein, clone size, V gene, J gene, CDR3 length, D gene. D genes are given only for firm matches. Expanded clones get a size class; other rows say once, few or many, or leave the size out.

DNA: TGTGCCAGCAGTTTGGGGGGGGGCGGGGGCGACGGCTACTATGGCTACACCTTC
CDR3: CASSLGGGGGDGYYGYTF
size: NA
V: TRBV27
J: TRBJ1-2
length: 18
D: NA

DNA: TGTGCCAGCAGCTTATCGGAGACCCAGTACTTC
CDR3: CASSLSETQYF
size: NA
V: TRBV7-9
J: TRBJ2-5
length: 11
D: NA

DNA: TGTGCCAGTACCCCCAGGGACAGGGCCTATGGCTACACCTTC
CDR3: CASTPRDRAYGYTF
size: NA
V: TRBV19
J: TRBJ1-2
length: 14
D: TRBD1

DNA: TGCGCCAGCAAAGGGGTTTCTAGCACAGATACGCAGTATTTT
CDR3: CASKGVSSTDTQYF
size: NA
V: TRBV5-1
J: TRBJ2-3
length: 14
D: NA

DNA: TGTGCCAGCAGTAAAACAGGGATGGGCTCTGGAAACACCATATATTTT
CDR3: CASSKTGMGSGNTIYF
size: NA
V: TRBV28
J: TRBJ1-3
length: 16
D: NA

DNA: TGCAGCGTTGGGGAGGGCCCGGGAAACATTCAGTACTTC
CDR3: CSVGEGPGNIQYF
size: NA
V: TRBV29-1
J: TRBJ2-4
length: 13
D: TRBD2

DNA: TGTGCCAGCAGCCCCCAAGTAGGGGGGTACATTCAGTACTTC
CDR3: CASSPQVGGYIQYF
size: NA
V: TRBV9
J: TRBJ2-4
length: 14
D: NA

DNA: TGTGCCAGCAGGCCCCTAGACAGGGATCACTCACCCCTCCACTTT
CDR3: CASRPLDRDHSPLHF
size: NA
V: TRBV28
J: TRBJ1-6
length: 15
D: TRBD1

DNA: TGCGCCAGCAGCCCGGAGGGCACTTCACCCCTCCACTTT
CDR3: CASSPEGTSPLHF
size: many
V: TRBV5-1
J: TRBJ1-6
length: 13
D: NA

DNA: TGTGCCATCAGTGAGTGGGGGGAGAGCTATGGCTACACCTTC
CDR3: CAISEWGESYGYTF
size: NA
V: TRBV10-3
J: TRBJ1-2
length: 14
D: NA

DNA: TGTGCCAGCAGTTCCCTGGAGGAGACCCAGTACTTC
CDR3: CASSSLEETQYF
size: NA
V: TRBV6-1
J: TRBJ2-5
length: 12
D: NA

DNA: TGTGCCACCGACCGGGCTTTGGGGAACAATGAGCAGTTCTTC
CDR3: CATDRALGNNEQFF
size: NA
V: TRBV19
J: TRBJ2-1
length: 14
D: NA

DNA: TGTGCCATCAGTACAGGCGGGACGGATCCCTACGAGCAGTACTTC
CDR3: CAISTGGTDPYEQYF
size: NA
V: TRBV10-3
J: TRBJ2-7
length: 15
D: NA

DNA: TGTGCCAGCAGCTTCCGACAGGGCGAGACCCAGTACTTC
CDR3: CASSFRQGETQYF
size: few
V: TRBV7-2
J: TRBJ2-5
length: 13
D: TRBD1

DNA: TGTGCCAGCTCACCGAATAATGAAAAACTGTTTTTT
CDR3: CASSPNNEKLFF
size: many
V: TRBV18
J: TRBJ1-4
length: 12
D: NA

DNA: TGTGCCAGCAGTCGTCTGGCGGGGGCGAACACCGGGGAGCTGTTTTTT
CDR3: CASSRLAGANTGELFF
size: NA
V: TRBV4-2
J: TRBJ2-2
length: 16
D: TRBD2

DNA: TGTGCCAGCATCCTGCGGGCGGGAGCCGGCGAGCAGTACTTC
CDR3: CASILRAGAGEQYF
size: NA
V: TRBV6-6
J: TRBJ2-7
length: 14
D: TRBD2

DNA: TGCGCCAGCAGCTTAGGCCATGAGGTACCCACCGGGGAGCTGTTTTTT
CDR3: CASSLGHEVPTGELFF
size: NA
V: TRBV5-1
J: TRBJ2-2
length: 16
D: NA

DNA: TGTGCCAGCAGCTTAAGGGAGGGGTTCACTGAAGCTTTCTTT
CDR3: CASSLREGFTEAFF
size: NA
V: TRBV7-9
J: TRBJ1-1
length: 14
D: NA

DNA: TGTGCCAGCAGCTTGGAATTGCTCCGGACTGAAGCTTTCTTT
CDR3: CASSLELLRTEAFF
size: NA
V: TRBV5-5
J: TRBJ1-1
length: 14
D: NA

DNA: TGTGCCAGCACCCCCTCGGGACAGGGGGGTCTTGGCTACACCTTC
CDR3: CASTPSGQGGLGYTF
size: NA
V: TRBV5-4
J: TRBJ1-2
length: 15
D: TRBD1

DNA: TGTGCCAGCAGCTATGACGGGAACACTGAAGCTTTCTTT
CDR3: CASSYDGNTEAFF
size: NA
V: TRBV5-4
J: TRBJ1-1
length: 13
D: NA

DNA: TGTGCCAGCCTAGGGGCTAGCGGGGGGCCCGGGACCCAGTACTTC
CDR3: CASLGASGGPGTQYF
size: NA
V: TRBV2
J: TRBJ2-5
length: 15
D: TRBD2

DNA: TGTGCCAGCAGTTTGGCACCGAACACTGAAGCTTTCTTT
CDR3: CASSLAPNTEAFF
size: NA
V: TRBV6-6
J: TRBJ1-1
length: 13
D: NA

DNA: TGTGCCAGCAGCTTATCCGGGAAAGACTACGAGCAGTACTTC
CDR3: CASSLSGKDYEQYF
size: NA
V: TRBV13
J: TRBJ2-7
length: 14
D: NA

DNA: TGTGCCAGCACTACGGGACAGAATGAGCAGTTCTTC
CDR3: CASTTGQNEQFF
size: NA
V: TRBV2
J: TRBJ2-1
length: 12
D: TRBD1

DNA: TGTGCCAGCAGGTGGGGCCCCAACACTGAAGCTTTCTTT
CDR3: CASRWGPNTEAFF
size: few
V: TRBV2
J: TRBJ1-1
length: 13
D: NA

DNA: TGCGCCAGCAGCAGGGGTGACTGGAGCTCCTACAATGAGCAGTTCTTC
CDR3: CASSRGDWSSYNEQFF
size: NA
V: TRBV5-1
J: TRBJ2-1
length: 16
D: NA